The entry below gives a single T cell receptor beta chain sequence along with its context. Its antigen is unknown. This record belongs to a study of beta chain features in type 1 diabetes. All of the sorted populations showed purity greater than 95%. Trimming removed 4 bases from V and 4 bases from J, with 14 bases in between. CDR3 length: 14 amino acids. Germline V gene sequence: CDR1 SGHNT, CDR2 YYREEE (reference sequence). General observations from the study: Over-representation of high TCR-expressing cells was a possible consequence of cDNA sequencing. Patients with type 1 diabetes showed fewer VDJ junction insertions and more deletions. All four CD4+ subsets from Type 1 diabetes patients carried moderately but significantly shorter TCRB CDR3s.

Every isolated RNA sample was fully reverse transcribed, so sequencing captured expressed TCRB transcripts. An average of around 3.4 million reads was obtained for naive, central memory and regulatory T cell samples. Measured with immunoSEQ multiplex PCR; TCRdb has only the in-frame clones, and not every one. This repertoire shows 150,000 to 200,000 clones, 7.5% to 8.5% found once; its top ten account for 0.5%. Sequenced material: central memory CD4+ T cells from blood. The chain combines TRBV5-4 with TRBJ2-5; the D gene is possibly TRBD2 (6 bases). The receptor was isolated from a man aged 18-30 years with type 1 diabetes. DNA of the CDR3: TGTGCCAGCAGCCAAGGCAAACTAGCAGAGACCCAGTACTTC. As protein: CASSQGKLAETQYF. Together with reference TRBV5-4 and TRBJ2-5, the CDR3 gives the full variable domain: ETGVTQSPTHLIKTRGQQVTLRCSSQSGHNTVSWYQQALGQGPQFIFQYYREEENGRGNFPPRFSGLQFPNYSSELNVNALELDDSALYLCASSQGKLAETQYFGPGTRLLVL.